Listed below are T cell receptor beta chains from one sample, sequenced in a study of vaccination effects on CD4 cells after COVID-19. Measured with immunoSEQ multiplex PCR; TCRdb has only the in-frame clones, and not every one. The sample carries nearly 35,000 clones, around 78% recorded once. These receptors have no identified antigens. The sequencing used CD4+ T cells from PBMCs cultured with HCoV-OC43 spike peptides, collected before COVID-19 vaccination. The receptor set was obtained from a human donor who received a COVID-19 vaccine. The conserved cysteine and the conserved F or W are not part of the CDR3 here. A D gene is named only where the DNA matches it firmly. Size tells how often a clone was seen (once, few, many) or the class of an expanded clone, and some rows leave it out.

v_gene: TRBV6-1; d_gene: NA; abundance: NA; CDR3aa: ASSEVRSAGELF
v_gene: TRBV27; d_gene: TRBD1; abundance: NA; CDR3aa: ASSGLGQGIPYEQY
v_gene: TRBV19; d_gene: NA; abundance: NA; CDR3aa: ASSKQAYRDQPQH
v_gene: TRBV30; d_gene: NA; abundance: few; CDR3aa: AWRGLRGRSAPLH
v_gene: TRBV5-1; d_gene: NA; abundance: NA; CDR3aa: ASGQRGTPSTEAF
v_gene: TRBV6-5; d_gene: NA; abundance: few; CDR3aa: VTGLPTGELF
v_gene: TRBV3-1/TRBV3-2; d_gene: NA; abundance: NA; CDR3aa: ASSLRYGTGIGKNIQY
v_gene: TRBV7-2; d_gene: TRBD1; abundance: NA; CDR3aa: ASSLSIDRAHGYT
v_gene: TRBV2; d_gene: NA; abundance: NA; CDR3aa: ASRDANSPLH
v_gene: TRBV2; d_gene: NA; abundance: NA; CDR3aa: ASSGDGNTEAF
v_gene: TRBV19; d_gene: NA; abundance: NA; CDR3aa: ASSLDPGVNTEAF
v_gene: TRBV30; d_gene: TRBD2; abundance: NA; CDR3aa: AWSSTAGGETQY
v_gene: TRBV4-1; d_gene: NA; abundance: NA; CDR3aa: ASSQAAGWSSYNEQF
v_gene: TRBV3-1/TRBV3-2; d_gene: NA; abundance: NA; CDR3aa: ASARDTGELF
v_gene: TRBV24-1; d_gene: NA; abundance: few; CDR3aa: ATSVTHNEQF
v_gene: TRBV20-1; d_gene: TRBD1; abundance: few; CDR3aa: SASSGEGAHYGYT
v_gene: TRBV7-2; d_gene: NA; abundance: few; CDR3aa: ASSLEAGGFYEQY
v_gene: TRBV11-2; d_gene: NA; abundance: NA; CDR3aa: ASSLVVDTQY
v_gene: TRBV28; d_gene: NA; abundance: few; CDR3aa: ASSLMTPGNQPQH
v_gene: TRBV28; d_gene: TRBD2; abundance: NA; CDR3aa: ASSFPSGTDTQY